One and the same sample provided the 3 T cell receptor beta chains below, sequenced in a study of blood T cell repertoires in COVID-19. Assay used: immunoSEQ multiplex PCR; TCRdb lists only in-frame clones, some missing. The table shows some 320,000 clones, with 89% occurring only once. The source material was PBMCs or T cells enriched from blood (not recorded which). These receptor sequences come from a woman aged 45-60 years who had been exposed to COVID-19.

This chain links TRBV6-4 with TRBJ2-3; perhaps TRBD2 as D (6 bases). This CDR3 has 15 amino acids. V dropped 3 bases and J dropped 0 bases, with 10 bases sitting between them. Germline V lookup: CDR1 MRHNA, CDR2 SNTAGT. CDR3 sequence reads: CASSEAGGSTDTQYF. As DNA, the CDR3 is TGTGCCAGCAGTGAGGCCGGGGGTAGCACAGATACGCAGTATTTT.

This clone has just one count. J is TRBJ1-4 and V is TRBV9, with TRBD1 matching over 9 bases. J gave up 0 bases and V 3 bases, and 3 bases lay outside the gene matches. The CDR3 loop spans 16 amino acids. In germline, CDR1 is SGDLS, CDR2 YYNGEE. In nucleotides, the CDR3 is TGTGCCAGCAGCGGGAGACAGGGGGCAACTAATGAAAAACTGTTTTTT. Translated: CASSGRQGATNEKLFF.

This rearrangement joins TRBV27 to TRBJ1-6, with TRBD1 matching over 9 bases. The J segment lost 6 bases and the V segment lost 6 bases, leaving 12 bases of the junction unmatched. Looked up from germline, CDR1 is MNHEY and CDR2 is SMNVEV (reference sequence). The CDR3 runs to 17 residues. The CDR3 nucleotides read TGTGCCAGCAGCCCCAGGGTGGACAGGGGTATTAATTCACCCCTCCACTTT. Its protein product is CASSPRVDRGINSPLHF.